One sample yielded the 6 T cell receptor beta chains listed below, sequenced in a study of cytotoxic CD8 clonotypes in ibrutinib-treated CLL. Here immunoSEQ multiplex PCR was the method, and the copy in TCRdb shows in-frame clones only, minus some. The data contain some 310,000 clones, almost 80% of them singletons. The material was PBMCs, obtained before ibrutinib treatment. These receptors were collected from a human donor with chronic lymphocytic leukemia.

The chain employs TRBV4-3 and TRBJ2-3, with D tentatively TRBD2 (6 bases). V lost 0 bases and J lost 2, with 30 bases in between. The CDR3 runs 22 residues. Germline V gene sequence: CDR1 LGHNA, CDR2 YSLEER. The CDR3 nucleotides read TGCGCCAGCAGCCAAGATTACCCCCCTTTCGAAGAAGGTCGGGGGAACACAGATACGCAGTATTTT. Translation: CASSQDYPPFEEGRGNTDTQYF.

The chain employs TRBV14 and TRBJ2-6; D may correspond to TRBD1 or TRBD2 (5 bases each). The CDR3 consists of 17 residues. V dropped 3 bases and J dropped 1 base, with 13 bases sitting between them. CDR1 is SGHDN, CDR2 FVKESK, per germline. This chain's CDR3 is CASSQRVRGSGANVLTF. The CDR3 DNA is TGTGCCAGCAGCCAGAGAGTGAGGGGATCTGGGGCCAACGTCCTGACTTTC.

The chain employs TRBV27 and TRBJ2-5; TRBD2 matches at 10 bases. The CDR3 covers 15 residues. Trimming cost V 6 bases and J 4 bases; bases outside gene matches: 8. CDR1 and CDR2 from the germline V gene are MNHEY and SMNVEV (reference sequence). The CDR3 sequence is CASRVAGGHPETQYF. CDR3 bases: TGTGCCAGCAGGGTAGCGGGAGGTCATCCAGAGACCCAGTACTTC.

The chain recombines TRBV15 with TRBJ2-5; 9 bases match TRBD1. The tail of the sequence fits TRBJ2-7 better, so the J call may be wrong. The CDR3 has 14 residues. Germline CDR1 reads LNHNV; CDR2 reads YYDKDF (reference sequence). The CDR3 bases are TGTGCCACCAGCAGAAGGGGACAGGGTTACGAGCAGTACTTC. This encodes CATSRRGQGYEQYF.

This clone was recorded a few times. The chain carries TRBV11-2 and TRBJ2-7; D is unresolved. The CDR3 loop spans 15 amino acids. Germline CDR1 and CDR2: SGHAT and FQNNGV. V was cut by 5 bases and J by 2 bases, with 16 bases left in between. CDR3 in DNA: TGTGCCAGCAGCCCCCTTCAAGGGTTCACCTACGAGCAGTACTTC. Translating it yields CASSPLQGFTYEQYF. Full variable domain (outside the CDR3, taken from reference TRBV11-2 and TRBJ2-7): EAGVAQSPRYKIIEKRQSVAFWCNPISGHATLYWYQQILGQGPKLLIQFQNNGVVDDSQLPKDRFSAERLKGVDSTLKIQPAKLEDSAVYLCASSPLQGFTYEQYFGPGTRLTVT.

The rearrangement uses TRBV6-6 and TRBJ2-1, with D possibly being TRBD2 (5 bases). This CDR3 spans 16 amino acids. Per the germline V gene, CDR1 is MNHNY and CDR2 is SVGAGI (reference sequence). V lost 5 bases, J lost 0 bases, and 14 bases lay in between. CDR3 nucleotides: TGTGCCAGCAGTGGGTCGGGGATAATCTCCTACAATGAGCAGTTCTTC. Translation gives CASSGSGIISYNEQFF.